These T cell receptor beta chains were read from a single sample in a study of T cells in Graves' hyperthyroidism and ophthalmopathy. MiXCR, run by TCRdb on the multiplex PCR reads, gives a single entry per CDR3 protein. The sample lists 380,000 or so distinct CDR3 sequences; around an eighth were seen once. The sample consisted of blood. The receptors were sampled from a man aged 25 to 40 with Graves' hyperthyroidism that later progressed to Graves' ophthalmopathy. CDR3s include the opening cysteine and the closing phenylalanine or tryptophan. Fields, in order: clone size, D gene, V gene, J gene, CDR3 protein, CDR3 DNA. A D gene is named only where the DNA matches it firmly. The size of a clone is reported for some rows only, either as once, few or many, or as a class for expanded clones.

>-|-|TRBV12-3/TRBV12-4|TRBJ1-2
CASSLVVLGGYTF
TGTGCCAGCAGTTTAGTAGTTTTGGGAGGCTACACCTTC
>many|TRBD1|TRBV5-1|TRBJ2-7
CASSLGGDRAEQYF
TGCGCCAGCAGCTTGGGAGGGGACAGGGCCGAGCAGTACTTC
>few|-|TRBV18|TRBJ1-2
CASSPIGGALDGYTF
TGTGCCAGCTCCCCTATCGGGGGCGCATTGGACGGCTACACCTTC
>few|TRBD1|TRBV18|TRBJ2-7
CASLGQDSYEQYF
TGTGCCAGCTTGGGACAGGATTCCTACGAGCAGTACTTC
>few|TRBD2|TRBV7-6|TRBJ2-5
CASGPGGTVETQYF
TGTGCCAGCGGCCCGGGGGGTACGGTAGAGACCCAGTACTTC
>many|-|TRBV11-2|TRBJ1-1
CASSAILGTEAFF
TGTGCCAGCAGCGCGATTCTTGGCACTGAAGCTTTCTTT
>few|-|TRBV6-1|TRBJ2-7
CASTRTAYEQYF
TGTGCCAGCACAAGGACAGCCTACGAGCAGTACTTC
>many|-|TRBV12-5|TRBJ2-2
CASGLVVGQYTGELFF
TGTGCTAGTGGTTTGGTAGTCGGGCAGTACACCGGGGAGCTGTTTTTT
>few|-|TRBV7-9|TRBJ1-6
CASSLEYNSPLHF
TGTGCCAGCAGCTTAGAGTATAATTCACCCCTCCACTTT
>many|-|TRBV7-9|TRBJ2-1
CASSLFRGVSYNEQFF
TGTGCCAGCAGCCTTTTCAGGGGGGTGTCCTACAATGAGCAGTTCTTC
>-|TRBD1|TRBV5-4|TRBJ1-2
CASTRTGGGYGYTF
TGTGCCAGCACCCGGACAGGGGGTGGATATGGCTACACCTTC
>-|TRBD1|TRBV5-1|TRBJ2-7
CASSLFIVGTGGLDEQYF
TGCGCCAGCAGCTTATTCATTGTGGGGACAGGGGGCCTGGACGAGCAGTACTTC
>many|-|TRBV18|TRBJ1-5
CASSPQGSQPQHF
TGTGCCAGCTCACCCCAGGGAAGTCAGCCCCAGCATTTT
>-|TRBD1|TRBV29-1|TRBJ2-7
CSVASGTATYEQYF
TGCAGCGTGGCCTCCGGGACAGCCACCTACGAGCAGTACTTC
>many|-|TRBV7-3|TRBJ2-3
CASSHSKTDTQYF
TGTGCCAGCAGCCACTCAAAAACAGATACGCAGTATTTT
>few|-|TRBV6-1|TRBJ1-3
CASKYSPDSSGNTIYF
TGTGCCAGCAAATATTCCCCGGACAGCTCTGGAAACACCATATATTTT
>few|-|TRBV28|TRBJ1-2
CASRLKGYGYTF
TGTGCCAGCAGACTTAAAGGCTATGGCTACACCTTC
>many|-|TRBV18|TRBJ1-2
CASSPSPSANYGYTF
TGTGCCAGCTCACCAAGCCCGAGCGCTAACTATGGCTACACCTTC
>-|TRBD2|TRBV20-1|TRBJ2-2
CSAQRGYTGELFF
TGCAGTGCCCAGCGGGGATACACCGGGGAGCTGTTTTTT
>many|-|TRBV20-1|TRBJ1-5
CSARPGTHSNQPQHF
TGCAGTGCTAGACCTGGGACTCATAGCAATCAGCCCCAGCATTTT